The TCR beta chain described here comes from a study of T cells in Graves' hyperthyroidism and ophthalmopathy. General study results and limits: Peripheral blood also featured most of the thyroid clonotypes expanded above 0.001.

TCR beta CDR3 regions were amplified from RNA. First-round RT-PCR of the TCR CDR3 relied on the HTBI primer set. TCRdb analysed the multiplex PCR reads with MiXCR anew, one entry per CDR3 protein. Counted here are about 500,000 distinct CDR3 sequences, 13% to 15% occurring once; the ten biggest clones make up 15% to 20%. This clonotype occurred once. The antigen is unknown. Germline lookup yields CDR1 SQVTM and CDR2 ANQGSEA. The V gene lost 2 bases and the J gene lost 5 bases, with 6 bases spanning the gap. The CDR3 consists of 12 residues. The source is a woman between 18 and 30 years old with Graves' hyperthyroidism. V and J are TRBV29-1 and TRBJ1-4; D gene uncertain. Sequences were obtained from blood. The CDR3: CSVEWENEKLFF. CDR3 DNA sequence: TGCAGCGTTGAATGGGAGAATGAAAAACTGTTTTTT.